The next 14 T cell receptor beta chains were all read from a single sample in a study of T cell clonality in common variable immunodeficiency (dated by TCRdb to between 2015 and 2016). These TCRs are of unknown antigen specificity. What the work shows at the level of the full study, not this receptor alone: CVID TCRbeta sequences reportedly showed fewer deletions and N-nucleotide insertions and lacked highly modified clones with 13 or more V deletions.

The method was the immunoSEQ multiplex PCR assay. As stored in TCRdb, this immuneACCESS dataset retains in-frame rearrangements with V and J assigned. A fraction of the clones does not appear; measured against another copy, unresolved V genes explain less than half of the discrepancy, and the remainder lacks a known reason. The table puts about 33,000 clones in this sample, none counted just once. The ten largest clonotypes hold 5.5% to 7% of the sample. Source material: peripheral blood mononuclear cells. Source of these receptors: a human donor with common variable immunodeficiency.

This clone was observed many times. The observed sequence ends 3 residues before the CDR3 terminus, with the missing tail filled in from the germline J gene. This chain uses TRBV20-1 with TRBJ2-6, with 11 bases fitting TRBD2. The germline gives CDR1 DFQATT, CDR2 SNEGSKA (reference sequence). The CDR3 runs 18 residues. V lost 1 base to trimming and J lost 0 bases; unmatched junction nucleotides: 5. The CDR3 loop is CSARVTSGGVSGANVLTF. CDR3 DNA, as far as it was read: TGCAGTGCTAGAGTAACTAGCGGGGGAGTCTCTGGGGCCAACGTC.

This clone has a handful of counts. The CDR3 end lies 3 residues beyond the end of the read and is filled in from the germline J gene. The V call is TRBV7-9, the J call TRBJ1-2, with 8 bases lining up with TRBD1. Per germline, CDR1 SEHNR and CDR2 FQNEAQ (reference sequence). CDR3 length: 13 residues. CDR3 DNA, as far as it was read: TGTGCCAGCAGCTTAGGGATGGACAGGGTC. Translated, it gives CASSLGMDRV. The entire CDR3 protein reads CASSLGMDRVYTF.

Ten or more counts support this clone. The read finishes 3 residues shy of the CDR3 end, and the germline J gene is used to complete it. The chain joins TRBV5-6 to TRBJ1-4; a possible D gene is TRBD1 (6 bases). This CDR3 spans 15 amino acids. Germline V gene data show CDR1 as SGHDT and CDR2 as YYEEEE. Trimming removed 2 bases from V and 8 bases from J, with 16 bases in between. The CDR3 DNA, read in part, is TGTGCCAGCAGCTTTATTACCAGGGGTGGAGAAAAA. Its protein is CASSFITRGGEK. The entire CDR3 is CASSFITRGGEKLFF.

Of note for this clone: The read finishes 3 residues shy of the CDR3 end, and the germline J gene is used to complete it. The chain couples TRBV6-1 to TRBJ1-6; D remains unclear. The germline V gene encodes CDR1 MNHNS and CDR2 SASEGT. There are 15 residues in the CDR3. V was cut by 3 bases and J by 0 bases, with 6 bases left in between. The CDR3 region is CASSDPGSYNSPLHF. The sequenced part of the CDR3 DNA is TGTGCCAGCAGTGACCCGGGCTCCTATAATTCACCC.

This clone was observed at least ten times. The DNA ends 3 residues before the CDR3 does, and the rest of the CDR3 is filled in from the germline J gene. The chain employs TRBV2 and TRBJ2-3; 11 bases line up with TRBD2. Germline-derived CDR1 and CDR2 are SNHLY and FYNNEI. Unmatched junction bases numbered 11, after V lost 6 bases and J lost 3 bases. CDR3 length: 17 residues. The sequenced CDR3 bases are TGTGCCAGCAGCAAGGGCCTAGCGGGGGGATGGACAGATACG. Protein product: CASSKGLAGGWTDT. The entire CDR3 reads CASSKGLAGGWTDTQYF.

As for this clone: Coverage ceases 3 residues before the CDR3 finishes, and the germline J gene fills in the end. V gene TRBV6-1 combines with J gene TRBJ1-4, with 7 bases identical to TRBD1. This CDR3 has 17 amino acids. The germline CDR1 and CDR2 sequences are MNHNS and SASEGT. With 2 bases clipped from V and 3 bases from J, the junction kept 9 bases outside the gene matches. The CDR3 sequence is CASSEFVNRGANEKLFF. The sequenced part of the CDR3 DNA is TGTGCCAGCAGTGAATTCGTTAACAGGGGTGCTAATGAAAAA.

As for this clone: The read ends 3 residues shy of where the CDR3 ends; the end is completed using the germline J gene. J is TRBJ2-1 and V is TRBV6-1, with unresolved D. CDR1 is MNHNS and CDR2 is SASEGT in the germline V gene. Trimming removed 4 bases from V and 3 bases from J, with 10 bases in between. The CDR3 has 14 amino acids. The CDR3 reads CASSGRSSYNEQFF. The DNA read from the CDR3 is TGTGCCAGCAGTGGAAGGTCAAGCTACAATGAG.

A word on this clone: Coverage ceases 3 residues before the CDR3 finishes, and the germline J gene fills in the end. The chain combines TRBV18 with TRBJ2-5; perhaps TRBD2 as D (6 bases). Germline V gene sequence: CDR1 KGHSH, CDR2 LQKENI. V was cut by 3 bases and J by 4 bases, with 12 bases left in between. This CDR3 region has 14 residues. CDR3 DNA, as far as it was read: TGTGCCAGCTCACCGGGACTTAACGGAGAGACC. This translates into CASSPGLNGET. The whole CDR3 sequence is CASSPGLNGETQYF.

By share, this clone counts as medium-sized. The sequence runs out 3 residues before the end of the CDR3; the remainder is reconstructed from the germline J gene. This chain connects TRBV5-4 to TRBJ2-5, with D possibly called TRBD1 or TRBD2 (5 bases each). V shed 0 bases and J shed 4 bases, with 13 bases lying between them. Germline values: CDR1 SGHNT, CDR2 YYREEE (reference sequence). This CDR3 region has 15 residues. Partial CDR3 DNA: TGTGCCAGCAGCTTGGGAGGGGCGCCCCCAGAGACC. Its protein is CASSLGGAPPET. The full CDR3 sequence reads CASSLGGAPPETQYF.

This clone was detected only a few times. The CDR3 is cut off 3 residues early in the read; its end comes from the germline J gene. J is TRBJ1-3 and V is TRBV19, with TRBD1 as a possible D gene (6 bases). CDR3 length: 15 amino acids. Deletions cut 6 bases from V and 0 bases from J, with 12 bases between. Per germline, CDR1 LNHDA and CDR2 SQIVND (reference sequence). CDR3 DNA (partial): TGTGCCAGTAGATGGGGACAAACCTCTGGAAACACC. This codes for CASRWGQTSGNT. The full CDR3 is CASRWGQTSGNTIYF.

Turning to this clone: The missing CDR3 end, 3 residues past where the read stops, is filled in from the germline J gene. The rearrangement joins TRBV2 to TRBJ1-6; D might be TRBD1 (6 bases). Germline V CDR1 and CDR2: SNHLY, FYNNEI. This CDR3 is built from 15 residues. V shed 6 bases and J shed 0 bases, with 9 bases lying between them. Incomplete CDR3 DNA: TGTGCCAGCAGAGAACAGGGCTCCTATAATTCACCC. It yields the protein CASREQGSYNSP. The entire CDR3 protein is CASREQGSYNSPLHF.

Only a few counts were recorded for this clone. The CDR3 end lies 3 residues beyond the end of the read and is filled in from the germline J gene. The chain is built from TRBV7-3 and TRBJ1-2; TRBD1 aligns across 7 bases. This CDR3 is 16 amino acids long. Germline values: CDR1 SGHTA, CDR2 FQGTGA. CDR3 residues: CASSIPEGARTGGYTF. CDR3 DNA (partial): TGTGCCAGCAGCATTCCCGAGGGGGCCCGGACCGGCGGC.

Worth noting for this clone: The read ends 3 residues early relative to the CDR3; the germline J gene fills the gap. The chain is built from TRBV2 and TRBJ1-5; no definite D call. V was pared by 0 bases and J by 7 bases, with 7 bases between. Germline CDR1 is SNHLY and CDR2 is FYNNEI. The CDR3 runs 13 residues. Partial CDR3 DNA: TGTGCCAGCAGTGAAGCGCCAGTCCAGCCC. Encoded protein: CASSEAPVQP. The complete CDR3 sequence is CASSEAPVQPQHF.

The CDR3: CASSTDRGESTDTQYF. Partial CDR3 DNA: TGTGCCAGTAGTACCGACAGGGGGGAGAGCACAGATACG. The chain employs TRBV19 and TRBJ2-3; TRBD1 matches at 9 bases. The read ends 3 residues shy of where the CDR3 ends; the end is completed using the germline J gene. After removal of 4 bases from V and 0 bases from J, the junction contained 5 bases not matched to a gene. The CDR3 extends over 16 amino acids. The germline gives CDR1 LNHDA, CDR2 SQIVND (reference sequence).